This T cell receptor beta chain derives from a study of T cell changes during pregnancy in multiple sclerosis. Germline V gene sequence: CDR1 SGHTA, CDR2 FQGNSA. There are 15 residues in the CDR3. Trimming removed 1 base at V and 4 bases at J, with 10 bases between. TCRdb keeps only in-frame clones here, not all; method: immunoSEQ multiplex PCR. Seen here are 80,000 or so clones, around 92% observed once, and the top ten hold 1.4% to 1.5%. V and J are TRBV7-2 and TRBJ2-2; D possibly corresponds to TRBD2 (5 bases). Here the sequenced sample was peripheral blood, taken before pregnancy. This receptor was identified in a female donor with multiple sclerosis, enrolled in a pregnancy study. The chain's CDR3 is CASSLERWTTGELFF. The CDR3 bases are TGTGCCAGCAGCTTAGAGCGGTGGACCACCGGGGAGCTGTTTTTT.